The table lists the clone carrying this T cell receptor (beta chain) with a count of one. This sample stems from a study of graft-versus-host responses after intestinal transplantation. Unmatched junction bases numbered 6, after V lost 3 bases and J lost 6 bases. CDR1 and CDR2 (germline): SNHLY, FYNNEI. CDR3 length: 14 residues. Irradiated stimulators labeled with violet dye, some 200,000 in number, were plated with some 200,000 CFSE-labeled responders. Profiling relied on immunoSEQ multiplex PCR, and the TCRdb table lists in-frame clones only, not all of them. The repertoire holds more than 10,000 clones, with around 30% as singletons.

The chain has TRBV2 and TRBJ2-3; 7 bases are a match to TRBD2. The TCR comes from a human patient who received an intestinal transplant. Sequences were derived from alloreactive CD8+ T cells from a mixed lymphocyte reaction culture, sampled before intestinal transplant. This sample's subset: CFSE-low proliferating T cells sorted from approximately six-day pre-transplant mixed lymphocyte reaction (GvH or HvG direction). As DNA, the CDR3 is TGTGCCAGCAGTGAGACGGGACTATTGGATACGCAGTATTTT. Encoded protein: CASSETGLLDTQYF.